The entry below describes one T cell receptor beta chain. Germline CDR1 and CDR2: SGHDT and YYEEEE. CDR3 length: 17 residues. V was cut by 1 base and J by 6 bases, with 21 bases left in between. This entry belongs to a study of OX40 agonist ivuxolimab in advanced cancers. Looking at the study overall: The patients received agonistic anti-OX40 (CD134) antibody ivuxolimab.

Sequencing used immunoSEQ multiplex PCR; TCRdb keeps in-frame clones, though not all of them. This table holds 30,000 to 40,000 clones, around 80% found once. This sample comprised CD4+ or CD8+ T cells sorted from blood, obtained in a trial of the OX40 agonist ivuxolimab. This chain joins TRBV5-6 and TRBJ2-3, with D perhaps being TRBD1 or TRBD2 (5 bases each). This receptor was obtained from an adult with an advanced solid tumor such as melanoma, head and neck, liver or kidney cancer. The CDR3 sequence: CASSLWSRDLSSDTQYF. As DNA, the CDR3 is TGTGCCAGCAGCTTGTGGTCCCGGGACCTTTCTTCGGATACGCAGTATTTT.